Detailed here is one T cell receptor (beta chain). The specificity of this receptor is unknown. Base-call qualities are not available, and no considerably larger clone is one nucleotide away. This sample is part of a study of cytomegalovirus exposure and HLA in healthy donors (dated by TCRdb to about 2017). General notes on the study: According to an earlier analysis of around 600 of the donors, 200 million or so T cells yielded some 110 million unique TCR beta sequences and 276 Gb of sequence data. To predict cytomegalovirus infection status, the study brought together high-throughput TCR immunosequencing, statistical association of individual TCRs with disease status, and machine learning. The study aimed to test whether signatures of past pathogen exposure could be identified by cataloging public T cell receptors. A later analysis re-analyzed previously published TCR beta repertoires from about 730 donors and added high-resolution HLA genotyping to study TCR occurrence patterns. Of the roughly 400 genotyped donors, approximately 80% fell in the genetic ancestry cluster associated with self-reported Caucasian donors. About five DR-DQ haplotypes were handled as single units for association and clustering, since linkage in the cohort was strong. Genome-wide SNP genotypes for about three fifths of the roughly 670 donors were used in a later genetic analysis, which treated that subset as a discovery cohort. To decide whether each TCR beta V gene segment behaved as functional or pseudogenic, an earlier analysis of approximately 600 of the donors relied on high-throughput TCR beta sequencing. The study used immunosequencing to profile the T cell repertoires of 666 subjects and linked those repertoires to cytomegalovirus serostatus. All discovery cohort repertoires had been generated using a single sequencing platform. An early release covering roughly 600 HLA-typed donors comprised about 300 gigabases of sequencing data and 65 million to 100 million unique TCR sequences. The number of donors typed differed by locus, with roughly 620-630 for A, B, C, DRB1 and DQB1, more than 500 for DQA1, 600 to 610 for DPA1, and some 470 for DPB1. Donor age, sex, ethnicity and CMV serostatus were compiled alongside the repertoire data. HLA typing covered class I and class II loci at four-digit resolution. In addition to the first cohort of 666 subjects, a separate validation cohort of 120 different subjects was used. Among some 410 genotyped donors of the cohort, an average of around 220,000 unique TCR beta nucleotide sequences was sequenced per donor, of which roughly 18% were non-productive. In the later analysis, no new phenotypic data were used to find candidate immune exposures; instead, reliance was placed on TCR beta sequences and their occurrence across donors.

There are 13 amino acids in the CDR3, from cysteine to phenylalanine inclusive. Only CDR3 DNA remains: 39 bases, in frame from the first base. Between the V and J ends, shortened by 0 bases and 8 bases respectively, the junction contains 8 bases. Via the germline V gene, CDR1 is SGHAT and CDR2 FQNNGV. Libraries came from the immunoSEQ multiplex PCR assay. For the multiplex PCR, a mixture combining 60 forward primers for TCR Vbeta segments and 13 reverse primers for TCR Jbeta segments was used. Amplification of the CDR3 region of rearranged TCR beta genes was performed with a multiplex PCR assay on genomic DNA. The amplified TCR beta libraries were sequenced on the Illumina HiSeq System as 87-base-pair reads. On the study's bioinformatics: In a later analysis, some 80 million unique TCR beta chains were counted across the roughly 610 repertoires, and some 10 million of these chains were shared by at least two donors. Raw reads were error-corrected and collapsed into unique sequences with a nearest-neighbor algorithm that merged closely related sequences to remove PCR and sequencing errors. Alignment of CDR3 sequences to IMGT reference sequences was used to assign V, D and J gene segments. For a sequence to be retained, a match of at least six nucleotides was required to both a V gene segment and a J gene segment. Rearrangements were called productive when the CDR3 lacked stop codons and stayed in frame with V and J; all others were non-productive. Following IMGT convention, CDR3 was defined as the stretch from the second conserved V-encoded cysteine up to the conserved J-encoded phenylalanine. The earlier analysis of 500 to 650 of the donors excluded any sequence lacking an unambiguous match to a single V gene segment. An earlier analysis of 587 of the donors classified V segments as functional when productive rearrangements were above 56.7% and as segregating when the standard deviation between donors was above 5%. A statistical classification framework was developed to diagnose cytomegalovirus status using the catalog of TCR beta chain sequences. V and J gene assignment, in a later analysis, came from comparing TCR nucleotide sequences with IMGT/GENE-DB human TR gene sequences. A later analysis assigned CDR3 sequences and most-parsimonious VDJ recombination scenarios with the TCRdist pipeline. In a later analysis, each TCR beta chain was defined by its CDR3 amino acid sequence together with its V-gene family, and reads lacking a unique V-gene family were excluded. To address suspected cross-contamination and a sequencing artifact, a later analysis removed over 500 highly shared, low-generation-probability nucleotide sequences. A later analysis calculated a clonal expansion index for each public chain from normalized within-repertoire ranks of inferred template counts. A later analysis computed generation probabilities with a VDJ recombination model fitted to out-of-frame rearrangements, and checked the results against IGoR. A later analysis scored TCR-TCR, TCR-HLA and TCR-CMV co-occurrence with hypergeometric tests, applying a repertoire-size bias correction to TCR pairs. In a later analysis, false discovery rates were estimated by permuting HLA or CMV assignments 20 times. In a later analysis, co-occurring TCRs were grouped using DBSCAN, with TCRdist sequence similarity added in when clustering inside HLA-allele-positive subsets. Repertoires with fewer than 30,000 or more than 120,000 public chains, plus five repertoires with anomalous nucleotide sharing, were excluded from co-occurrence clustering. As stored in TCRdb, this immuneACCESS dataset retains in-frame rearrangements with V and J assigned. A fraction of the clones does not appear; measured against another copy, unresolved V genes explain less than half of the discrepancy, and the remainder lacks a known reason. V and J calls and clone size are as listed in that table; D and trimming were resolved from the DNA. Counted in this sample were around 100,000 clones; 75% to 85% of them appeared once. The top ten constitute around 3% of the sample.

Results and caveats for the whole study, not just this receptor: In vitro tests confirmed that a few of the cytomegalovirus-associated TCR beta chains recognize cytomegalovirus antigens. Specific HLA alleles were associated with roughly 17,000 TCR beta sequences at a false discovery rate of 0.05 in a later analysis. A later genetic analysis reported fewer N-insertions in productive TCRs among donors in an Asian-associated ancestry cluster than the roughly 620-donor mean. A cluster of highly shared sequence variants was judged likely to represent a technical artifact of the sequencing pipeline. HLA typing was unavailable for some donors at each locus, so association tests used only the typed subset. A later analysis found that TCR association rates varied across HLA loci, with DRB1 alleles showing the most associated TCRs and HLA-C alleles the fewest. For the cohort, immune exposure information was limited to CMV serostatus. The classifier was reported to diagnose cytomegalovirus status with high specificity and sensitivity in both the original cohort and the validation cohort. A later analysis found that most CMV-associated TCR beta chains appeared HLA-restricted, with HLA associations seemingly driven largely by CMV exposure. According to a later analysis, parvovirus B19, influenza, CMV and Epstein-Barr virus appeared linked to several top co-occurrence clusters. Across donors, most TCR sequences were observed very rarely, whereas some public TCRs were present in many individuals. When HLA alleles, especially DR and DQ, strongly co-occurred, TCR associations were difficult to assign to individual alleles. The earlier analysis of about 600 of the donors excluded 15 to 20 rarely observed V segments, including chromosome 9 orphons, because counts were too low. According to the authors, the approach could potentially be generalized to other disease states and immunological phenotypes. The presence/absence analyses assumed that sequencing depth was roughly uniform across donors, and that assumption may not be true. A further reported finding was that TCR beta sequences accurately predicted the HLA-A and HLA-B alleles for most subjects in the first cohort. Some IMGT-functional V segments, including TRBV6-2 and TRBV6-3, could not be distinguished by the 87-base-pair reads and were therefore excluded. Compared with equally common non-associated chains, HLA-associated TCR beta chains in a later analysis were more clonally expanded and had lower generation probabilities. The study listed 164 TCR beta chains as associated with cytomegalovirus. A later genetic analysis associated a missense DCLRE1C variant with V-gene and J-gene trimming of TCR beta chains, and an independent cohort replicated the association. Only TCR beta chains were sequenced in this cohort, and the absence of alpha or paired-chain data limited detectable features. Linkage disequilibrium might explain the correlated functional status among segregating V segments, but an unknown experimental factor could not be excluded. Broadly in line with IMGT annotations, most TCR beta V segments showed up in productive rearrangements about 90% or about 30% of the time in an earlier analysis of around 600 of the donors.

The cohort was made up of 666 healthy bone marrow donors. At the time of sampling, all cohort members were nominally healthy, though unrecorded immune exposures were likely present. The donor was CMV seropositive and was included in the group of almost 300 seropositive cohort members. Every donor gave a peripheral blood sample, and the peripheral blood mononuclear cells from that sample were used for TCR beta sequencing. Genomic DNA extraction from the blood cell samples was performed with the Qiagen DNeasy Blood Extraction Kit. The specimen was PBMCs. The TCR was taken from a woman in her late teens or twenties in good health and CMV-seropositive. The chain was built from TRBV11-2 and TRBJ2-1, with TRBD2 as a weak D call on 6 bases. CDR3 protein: CASSLELAHEQFF. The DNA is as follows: TGTGCCAGCAGCTTAGAACTAGCCCATGAGCAGTTCTTC.